This T cell receptor (beta chain) is drawn from a study of memory B cells and T cells in multiple sclerosis (dated by TCRdb to the late 2010s). Broadly, across the study: In multiple sclerosis patients, the study set the TCR beta repertoires of autoproliferating peripheral T cells against those of T cells infiltrating brain lesions. TCR sequencing included a couple of multiple sclerosis patients for whom either brain lesions at autopsy or brain-infiltrating cells from biopsy were available.

The immunoSEQ Platform was used to amplify TCRbeta CDR3 regions from extracted genomic DNA. Multiplex PCR, high-throughput sequencing and a vendor bioinformatics pipeline were combined in the immunoSEQ assay. Turning to the authors' computational methods: Non-productive sequences and CDR3s shorter than 4 amino acids were excluded, and clonotype frequencies were recalculated for each sample. Shared clonotypes were identified in immunoSEQ Analyzer 2.0 as identical CDR3 amino acid, V gene and J gene sequences. Repertoire overlap was normalized by dividing shared clonotype counts by the product of both clone-set sizes, with the result scaled by 1000 into arbitrary units. TCRdb's version of the immuneACCESS table is confined to in-frame rearrangements and falls short of the full clone set. An unresolved V gene accounts for under half of the shortfall where checked; the remainder is of unknown origin. The V and J calls and the clone size are those of that table, but D and trimming were determined from the DNA. The sample contains over 10,000 clones, 80% to 90% of them found a single time. Jointly, the top ten make up approximately 2.8% of the sample.

Broad study findings and their caveats: Because clone-set sizes varied across compartments, the counts of shared clonotypes were affected, making normalization necessary.

After CFSE-labeled PBMCs were cultured without a stimulus, the autoproliferating (CFSEdim) and non-proliferating (CFSEhi) T cell fractions were sequenced separately. Altogether, roughly 50 million CFSE-labeled PBMCs were kept in culture for six to eight days with no stimulus, after which the replicate wells were combined. PBMCs were labeled with roughly 0.5 uM CFSE and cultured without exogenous stimuli in serum-free AIM-V medium. PBMCs were obtained by Ficoll density gradient centrifugation and kept cryopreserved until use. Using a FACSAria III, live 7-AAD-negative cells were sorted, then washed with PBS and stored frozen at -80 degrees C as dry pellets. As to this clone: Its binding antigen is unknown. The record has no base qualities; no much larger clone is one base away.

Sequencing was carried out using PBMCs from blood kept in culture. This receptor was obtained from a human donor with multiple sclerosis.

The nucleotide sequence is TGTGCCAGCAGCTGGGGTTCGGGACAGGGCGTTTGGGGCTACACCTTC. This yields the protein CASSWGSGQGVWGYTF. The receptor chain draws on TRBV7-9 and TRBJ1-2; TRBD1 agrees with 9 junctional bases. CDR1 and CDR2 (SEHNR, FQNEAQ) derive from the germline V gene (reference sequence). The cysteine opens and the phenylalanine closes a CDR3 of 16 amino acids. The kept DNA is CDR3 alone, 48 bases in frame from the first base. Trimming removed 4 bases from V and 8 bases from J; the gene matches leave 14 bases unexplained.